This TCR beta chain was observed in a study of T cell responses to AZD1222 COVID-19 vaccine (dated by TCRdb to 2020 to 2023). Study-wide context: Because spike-specific TCR depth and breadth did not differ between the two schedules, AZD1222 recipients who got a second dose at roughly 4 weeks were pooled with those who got a second dose at roughly 12 weeks. TCR sequencing was performed for fewer than 250 trial participants, of whom some 200 were given two doses of AZD1222 and 26 were given two doses of MenACWY control vaccine. Trial participants were enrolled by age into 18-55, 56-69 and 70-plus year subgroups, with approximately 160, 26 and 62 TCR-sequenced participants respectively.

This clone is a singleton in its sample. Its antigen specificity is not known. Per-base qualities were not stored, and no clone one base away is much larger. This specimen's time point label, per the study, means: baseline before first vaccination. Samples from vaccinated people were obtained from the UK trials COV001 and COV002, which included a single-blind randomized controlled phase 2/3 trial of AZD1222 (ChAdOx1 nCoV-19) in healthy adults. For TCRbeta chain sequencing, PBMC samples from trial participants were taken at day 0 and at day 28 after the second dose. Its CDR3 holds 14 amino acids, cysteine through phenylalanine. The read is trimmed to its CDR3 DNA, 42 bases read in frame from base 1. CDR1 and CDR2 are read off the germline V gene as MDHEN and SYDVKM. The trim is 5 bases for V and 7 bases for J, with a gap of 18 bases between the germline ends. The CDR3 regions of human TCRbeta chains were subjected to immunosequencing. The paper's data handling went like this. Repertoire TCRs were checked for matches against a reference library of SARS-CoV-2-specific TCRs that had been generated using the MIRA antigen-specificity platform. Breadth meant the fraction of unique TCRs that were SARS-CoV-2-associated, whereas depth meant the fraction of total T cells that were SARS-CoV-2-associated. Using the MIRA data, every spike-specific TCR was mapped to the spike region that the TCR reacted to and assigned to either a CD4 or a CD8 class. Log10-transformed breadth and depth values were compared by one-way ANOVA with Sidak's multiple comparisons tests. TCRdb carries this immuneACCESS record with in-frame sequences only. Its versions omit some clonotypes, under half of them owing to an unresolved V gene in the studies checked, with the rest unexplained. The V and J calls and clone size come from that table; D and trimming were worked out from the DNA. For this sample there are fewer than 120,000 clones; about nine tenths appear just once. Together, the top ten hold around 7.8% of the sample.

General study outcomes and caveats: Reportedly, almost half of the unique spike-specific TCRs recognized epitopes lying outside the regions that are mutated in the B.1.351 and B.1.1.7 variants. The whole spike protein was spanned by vaccine-associated CD4 TCRs, and dominant responses were seen in regions 160-218 and 743-854. No day 14 peak-response samples were available, so repertoires were characterized only after the peak T cell response. Participants were mostly white British and included more females than males, and it was suggested by the authors that clonal diversity may have been underestimated. After two AZD1222 doses, both the breadth and the depth of spike-specific TCRs were significantly higher than at day 0 and than in MenACWY recipients. Conclusions about previously exposed vaccinees were limited because only six or seven AZD1222 recipients were SARS-CoV-2 seropositive at baseline. The 56-69-year group was small, and its depth increase did not reach significance, likely because of low power.

The source of this sequence is an adult in good health. The specimen was peripheral blood, collected on day 0 of AZD1222 vaccination. Recombination linked TRBV28 to TRBJ2-7; the D gene is possibly TRBD1 or TRBD2, with 6 bases matching each. The DNA sequence reads TGTGCCAGCAGTCGACAGGTCAAGGCGGGAGAGCAGTACTTC. This codes for CASSRQVKAGEQYF. Extended through the reference TRBV28 and TRBJ2-7 proteins, this CDR3 yields the full variable domain: DVKVTQSSRYLVKRTGEKVFLECVQDMDHENMFWYRQDPGLGLRLIYFSYDVKMKEKGDIPEGYSVSREKKERFSLILESASTNQTSMYLCASSRQVKAGEQYFGPGTRLTVT.